The rows below give T cell receptor beta chains drawn from one sample of a study of shared clonotypes between healthy human individuals. Produced via immunoSEQ multiplex PCR; TCRdb's table is partial and in-frame only. Of just under 350,000 clones listed, roughly 80% were seen once; the top ten hold around 9.3%. The sequencing sample was made of memory CD4+ T cells sorted from blood. All receptors come from a man aged 25-45 years in good health. Each CDR3 is given with its conserved first and last residue. D genes are given only for firm matches.

cdr3_aa v_call d_call
CASRAGTSGYNEQFF TRBV2 TRBD2
CASRTPGGRASRGSYEQYF TRBV11-2 TRBD2
CASSQDFYNEQFF TRBV4-3 NA
CASSLSGGQWEKLFF TRBV27 NA
CASSQGVASGSLGETQYF TRBV4-2 TRBD2
CASSHGGVAGELFF TRBV19 TRBD2
CAWSGGETQYF TRBV30 NA
CASSQEWDQGETQYF TRBV4-3 NA
CASSSGTWEYF TRBV28 NA
CASSLSAGVSLEQYF TRBV11-1 NA
CASSRGREAAYEQYF TRBV7-2 NA
CASSLVVSASMQFF TRBV5-1 NA
CASSAYGGQQETQYF TRBV18 NA
CASSLDWTSSYEQYF TRBV5-1 TRBD2
CASSTTDTQYF TRBV7-2 NA
CASSLDWETQYF TRBV5-8 NA
CASSPDTSGKYNEQFF TRBV7-2 TRBD2
CASSWTSVAYEQYF TRBV11-2 TRBD2
CASTWGVSNQPQHF TRBV28 NA
CASSRNSGRAGDTQYF TRBV7-2 TRBD2
CASSQSGTAGEKLFF TRBV4-1 TRBD1
CAIRGTESNYGYTF TRBV10-3 NA
CSVEDYGDRAPYNEQFF TRBV29-1 TRBD1
CSAGGRPIGYTF TRBV29-1 NA
CASSLTAWLKTQYF TRBV6-5 NA
CASRDLRSYSYEQYF TRBV11-2 NA
CATSRGYSVSSDIQYF TRBV15 NA
CASSEVGRDPYEQYF TRBV2 NA